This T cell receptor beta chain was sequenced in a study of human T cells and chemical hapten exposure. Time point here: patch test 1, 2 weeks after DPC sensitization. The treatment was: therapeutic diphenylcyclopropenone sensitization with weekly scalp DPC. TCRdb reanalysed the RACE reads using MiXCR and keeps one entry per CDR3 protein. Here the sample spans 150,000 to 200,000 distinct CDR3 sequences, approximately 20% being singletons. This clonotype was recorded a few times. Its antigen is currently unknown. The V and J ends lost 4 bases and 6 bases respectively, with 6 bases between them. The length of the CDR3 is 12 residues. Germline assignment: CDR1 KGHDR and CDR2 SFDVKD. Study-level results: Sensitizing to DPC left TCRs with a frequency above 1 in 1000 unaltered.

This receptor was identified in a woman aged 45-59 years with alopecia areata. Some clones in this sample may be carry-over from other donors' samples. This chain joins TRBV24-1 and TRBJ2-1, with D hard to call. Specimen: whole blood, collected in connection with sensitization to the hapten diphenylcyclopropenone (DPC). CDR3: CATSERSNEQFF. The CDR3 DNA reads TGTGCCACCAGTGAGAGGAGCAATGAGCAGTTCTTC.